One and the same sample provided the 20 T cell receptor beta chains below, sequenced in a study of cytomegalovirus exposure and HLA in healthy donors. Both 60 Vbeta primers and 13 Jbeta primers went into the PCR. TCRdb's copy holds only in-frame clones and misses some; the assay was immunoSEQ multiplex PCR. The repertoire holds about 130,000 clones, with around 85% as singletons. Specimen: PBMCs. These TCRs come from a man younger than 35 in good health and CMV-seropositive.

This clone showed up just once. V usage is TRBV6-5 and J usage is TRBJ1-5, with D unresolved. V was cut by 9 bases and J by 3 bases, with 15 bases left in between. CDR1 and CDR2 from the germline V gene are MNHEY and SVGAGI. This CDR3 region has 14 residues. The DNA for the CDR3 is TGTGCCAGTCGGAGGGATGCTTCCAATCAGCCCCAGCATTTT. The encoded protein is CASRRDASNQPQHF.

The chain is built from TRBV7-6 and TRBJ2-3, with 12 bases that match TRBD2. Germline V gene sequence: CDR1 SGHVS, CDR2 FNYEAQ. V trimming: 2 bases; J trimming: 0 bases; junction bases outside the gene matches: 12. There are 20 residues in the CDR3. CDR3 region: CASSLSQGLAGSTSTDTQYF. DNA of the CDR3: TGTGCCAGCAGCTTAAGCCAAGGACTAGCGGGGTCAACTAGCACAGATACGCAGTATTTT.

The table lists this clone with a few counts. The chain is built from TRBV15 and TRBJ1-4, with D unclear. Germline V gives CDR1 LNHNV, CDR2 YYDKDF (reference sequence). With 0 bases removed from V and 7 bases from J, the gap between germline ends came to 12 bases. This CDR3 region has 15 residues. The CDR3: CATSRDRRGSEKLFF. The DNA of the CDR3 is TGTGCCACCAGCAGAGATCGGAGAGGGAGTGAAAAACTGTTTTTT.

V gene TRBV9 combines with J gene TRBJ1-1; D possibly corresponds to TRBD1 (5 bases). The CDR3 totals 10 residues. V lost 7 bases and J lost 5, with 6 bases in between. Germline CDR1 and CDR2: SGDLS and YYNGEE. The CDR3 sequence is CASGGTEAFF. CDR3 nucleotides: TGTGCCAGCGGGGGGACTGAAGCTTTCTTT.

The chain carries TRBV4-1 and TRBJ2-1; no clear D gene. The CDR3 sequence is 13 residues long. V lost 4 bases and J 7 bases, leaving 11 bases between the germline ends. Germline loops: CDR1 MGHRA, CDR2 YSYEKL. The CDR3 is CASSLSGKNEQFF. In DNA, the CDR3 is TGCGCCAGCAGCCTCTCGGGTAAGAATGAGCAGTTCTTC.

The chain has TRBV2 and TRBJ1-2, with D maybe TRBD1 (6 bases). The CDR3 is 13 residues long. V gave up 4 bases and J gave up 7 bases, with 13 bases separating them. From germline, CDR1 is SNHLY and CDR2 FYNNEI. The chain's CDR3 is CASSVRTVSGYTF. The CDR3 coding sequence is TGTGCCAGCAGTGTCAGGACAGTCAGTGGCTACACCTTC.

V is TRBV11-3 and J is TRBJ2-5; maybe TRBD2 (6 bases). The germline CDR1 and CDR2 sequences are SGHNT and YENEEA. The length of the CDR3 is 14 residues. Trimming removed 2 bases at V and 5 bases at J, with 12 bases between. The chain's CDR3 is CASSLPGSGETQYF. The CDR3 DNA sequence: TGTGCCAGCAGCTTACCCGGGAGCGGGGAGACCCAGTACTTC.

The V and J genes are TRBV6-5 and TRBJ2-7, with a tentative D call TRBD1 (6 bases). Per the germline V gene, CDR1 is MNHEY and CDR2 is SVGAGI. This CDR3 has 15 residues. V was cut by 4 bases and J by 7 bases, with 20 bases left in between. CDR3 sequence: CASSSSGTRTWEQYF. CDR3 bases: TGTGCCAGCAGTTCGTCCGGGACAAGGACGTGGGAGCAGTACTTC.

In DNA form, the CDR3 reads TGCGCCAGCAGTTTGACGGTTAATGAAAAACTGTTTTTT. It is translated as CASSLTVNEKLFF. V and J are TRBV5-1 and TRBJ1-4; no clear D. Per germline, CDR1 SGHRS and CDR2 YFSETQ. V was trimmed by 5 bases and J by 4 bases, leaving 9 bases between them. The CDR3 covers 13 residues.

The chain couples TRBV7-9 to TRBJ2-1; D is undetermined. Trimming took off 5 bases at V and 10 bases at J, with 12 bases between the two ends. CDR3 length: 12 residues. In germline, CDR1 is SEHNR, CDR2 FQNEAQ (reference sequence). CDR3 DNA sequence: TGTGCCAGCAGCCCCGGTCAACCCGAGCAGTTCTTC. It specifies CASSPGQPEQFF. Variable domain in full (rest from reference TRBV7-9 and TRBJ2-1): DTGVSQNPRHKITKRGQNVTFRCDPISEHNRLYWYRQTLGQGPEFLTYFQNEAQLEKSRLLSDRFSAERPKGSFSTLEIQRTEQGDSAMYLCASSPGQPEQFFGPGTRLTVL.

The CDR3 loop reads CASKGGLIYEQYF. As DNA, the CDR3 is TGTGCCAGCAAGGGGGGGCTTATATACGAGCAGTACTTC. V is TRBV6-1 and J is TRBJ2-7; possibly TRBD2 for D (7 bases). This CDR3 contains 13 residues. Between the trimmed V and J ends, which lost 7 bases and 4 bases, there was a span of 14 bases. Germline V gene sequence: CDR1 MNHNS, CDR2 SASEGT.

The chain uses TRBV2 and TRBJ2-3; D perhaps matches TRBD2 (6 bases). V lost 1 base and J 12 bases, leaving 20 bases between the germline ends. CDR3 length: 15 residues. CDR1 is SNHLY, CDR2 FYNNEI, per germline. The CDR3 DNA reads TGTGCCAGCAGTGAAGGCCGTAATGTCGGGACTCTTCAGTATTTT. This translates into CASSEGRNVGTLQYF.

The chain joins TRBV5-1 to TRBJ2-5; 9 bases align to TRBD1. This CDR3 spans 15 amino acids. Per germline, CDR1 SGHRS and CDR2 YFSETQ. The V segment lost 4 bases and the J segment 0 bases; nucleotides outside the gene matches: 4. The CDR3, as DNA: TGCGCCAGCAGCAAGGGACAGGGAGACCAAGAGACCCAGTACTTC. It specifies CASSKGQGDQETQYF.

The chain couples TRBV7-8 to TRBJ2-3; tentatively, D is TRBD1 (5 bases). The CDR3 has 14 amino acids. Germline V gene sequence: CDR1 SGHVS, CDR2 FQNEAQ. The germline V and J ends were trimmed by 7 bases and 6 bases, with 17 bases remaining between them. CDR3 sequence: CASIKGASLDTQYF. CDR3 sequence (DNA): TGTGCCAGCATCAAAGGGGCGAGCTTGGATACGCAGTATTTT.

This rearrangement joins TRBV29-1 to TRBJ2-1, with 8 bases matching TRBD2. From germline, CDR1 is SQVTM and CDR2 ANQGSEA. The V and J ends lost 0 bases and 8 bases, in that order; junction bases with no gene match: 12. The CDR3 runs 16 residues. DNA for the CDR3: TGCAGCGTTGAAGATCTTTCGCGGGGGGCTTCGGATGAGCAGTTCTTC. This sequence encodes CSVEDLSRGASDEQFF.

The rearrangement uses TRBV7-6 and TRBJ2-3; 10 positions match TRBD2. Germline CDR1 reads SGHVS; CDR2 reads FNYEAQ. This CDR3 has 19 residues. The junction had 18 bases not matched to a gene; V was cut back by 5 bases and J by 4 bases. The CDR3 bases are TGTGCCAGCAGCCTTACTCCTCAAGCTAGCGGGAGTCCGCCAGATACGCAGTATTTT. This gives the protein CASSLTPQASGSPPDTQYF. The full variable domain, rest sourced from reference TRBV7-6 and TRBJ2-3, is GAGVSQSPRYKVTKRGQDVALRCDPISGHVSLYWYRQALGQGPEFLTYFNYEAQQDKSGLPNDRFSAERPEGSISTLTIQRTEQRDSAMYRCASSLTPQASGSPPDTQYFGPGTRLTVL.

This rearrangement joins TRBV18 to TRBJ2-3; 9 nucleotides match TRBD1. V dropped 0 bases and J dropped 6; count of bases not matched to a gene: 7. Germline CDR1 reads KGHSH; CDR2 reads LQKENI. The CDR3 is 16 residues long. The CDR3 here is CASSPPNGTGSDTQYF. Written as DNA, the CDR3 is TGTGCCAGCTCACCACCGAACGGGACAGGGTCTGATACGCAGTATTTT.

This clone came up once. CDR3 nucleotide sequence: TGTGCCAGTATGACAGGGTACCCGCACAATGAGCAGTTCTTC. Its protein product is CASMTGYPHNEQFF. The genes are TRBV11-2 and TRBJ2-1, with TRBD1 matching 7 bases. Germline CDR1 SGHAT, CDR2 FQNNGV. V gave up 9 bases and J gave up 5 bases; unmatched junction bases: 10. CDR3 length: 14 residues. Complete variable domain (other parts from reference TRBV11-2 and TRBJ2-1): EAGVAQSPRYKIIEKRQSVAFWCNPISGHATLYWYQQILGQGPKLLIQFQNNGVVDDSQLPKDRFSAERLKGVDSTLKIQPAKLEDSAVYLCASMTGYPHNEQFFGPGTRLTVL.

DNA for the CDR3: TGTGCCAGCATTTCGACAGGCGAGACGAACACTGAAGCTTTCTTT. Its translation is CASISTGETNTEAFF. The gene calls are TRBV6-5 and TRBJ1-1; possibly TRBD1 for D (6 bases). Germline CDR1 MNHEY, CDR2 SVGAGI. The CDR3 has 15 amino acids. Trimming removed 7 bases from V and 1 base from J, with 16 bases in between.

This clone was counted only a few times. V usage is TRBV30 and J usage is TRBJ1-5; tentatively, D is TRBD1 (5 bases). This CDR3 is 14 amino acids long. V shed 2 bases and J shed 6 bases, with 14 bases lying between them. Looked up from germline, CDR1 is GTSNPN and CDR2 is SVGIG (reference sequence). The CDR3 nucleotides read TGTGCCTGGAGTCCGGGAGGGGTTGGTCAGCCCCAGCATTTT. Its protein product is CAWSPGGVGQPQHF.